These 21 T cell receptor beta chains came from one sample sequenced in a study of T cell responses to AZD1222 COVID-19 vaccine. Some clones are missing from TCRdb's copy, which holds only in-frame ones; the method was immunoSEQ multiplex PCR. Here the sample spans 75,000 to 85,000 clones, 87% being singletons. The material was peripheral blood, obtained 28 days after the second AZD1222 dose. These receptor sequences come from an adult who received the AZD1222 COVID-19 vaccine.

This chain links TRBV7-9 with TRBJ2-5; 9 bases are a match to TRBD2. The CDR3 length is 18 residues. CDR1 and CDR2 (germline): SEHNR, FQNEAQ (reference sequence). Germline trimming cut 2 bases from V and 0 bases from J; bases unmatched to any gene: 10. The CDR3 DNA follows: TGTGCCAGCAGCTTACGGCGGGGGGGTACCCCGAACCAAGAGACCCAGTACTTC. It translates to CASSLRRGGTPNQETQYF.

V and J are TRBV28 and TRBJ1-4, with D unclear. The CDR3 runs to 12 residues. Deletions cut 7 bases from V and 4 bases from J, with 7 bases between. Germline V gene sequence: CDR1 MDHEN, CDR2 SYDVKM. The CDR3, as DNA: TGTGCCAGCACGGCCGGTAATGAAAAACTGTTTTTT. Translation: CASTAGNEKLFF.

The table lists this clone with a count of one. The chain is built from TRBV29-1 and TRBJ2-7; TRBD1 agrees at 7 bases. Germline values: CDR1 SQVTM, CDR2 ANQGSEA. CDR3 length equals 14 residues. V was pared by 0 bases and J by 2 bases, with 4 bases of the junction left unmatched. CDR3 sequence reads: CSVEDRGRTYEQYF. CDR3 bases: TGCAGCGTTGAAGATAGGGGGCGCACCTACGAGCAGTACTTC.

The chain uses TRBV10-3 and TRBJ1-2; D may be TRBD1 (6 bases). The V gene's germline CDR1 is ENHRY and CDR2 SYGVKD. V was trimmed by 7 bases and J by 10 bases, leaving 13 bases between them. This CDR3 spans 11 amino acids. CDR3 sequence (DNA): TGTGCCATCACGGCGGACAGTCACTACACCTTC. Its protein is CAITADSHYTF.

The rearrangement joins TRBV29-1 to TRBJ1-4, with TRBD1 identical over 9 bases. With V trimmed by 3 bases and J by 6 bases, 5 bases remained unmatched. Germline V gene data show CDR1 as SQVTM and CDR2 as ANQGSEA. The CDR3 runs 14 residues. CDR3 loop: CSVESGQGDEKLFF. The CDR3 DNA reads as TGCAGCGTTGAGTCGGGACAGGGAGATGAAAAACTGTTTTTT.

The chain has TRBV3-1 (or the pseudogene TRBV3-2) and TRBJ1-2; D is perhaps TRBD1 (5 bases). The germline CDR1 and CDR2 sequences are LGHDT and YNNKEL (reference sequence). The CDR3 runs 16 residues. Trimming took 4 bases from V and 1 from J, leaving 16 bases between them. The CDR3 region has the DNA TGTGCCAGCAGCCGAGACACTCGGGGGGGTAACTATGGCTACACCTTC. It yields the protein CASSRDTRGGNYGYTF.

The rearrangement links TRBV3-1 (or the pseudogene TRBV3-2) to TRBJ2-5, with 13 positions matching TRBD2. The CDR3 is made up of 16 amino acids. Germline V gene lookup returns CDR1 LGHDT and CDR2 YNNKEL (reference sequence). Losses at the gene ends were 3 bases for V and 2 bases for J; bases not matched to a gene: 3. Here the CDR3 reads CASSQRLAGGQETQYF. Here the CDR3 DNA reads TGTGCCAGCAGCCAGAGACTAGCGGGGGGTCAAGAGACCCAGTACTTC.

The CDR3 DNA reads TGCGCCAGCAGCCAAGATAGTCGTGCATTGAGGGTCCCTGGGGCCAACGTCCTGACTTTC. It specifies CASSQDSRALRVPGANVLTF. The chain is built from TRBV4-1 and TRBJ2-6; a weak D match, TRBD2 (5 bases). The CDR3 length is 20 residues. CDR1 is MGHRA, CDR2 YSYEKL, per germline. With 0 bases removed from V and 2 bases from J, the gap between germline ends came to 20 bases.

This clone was seen once. The rearrangement links TRBV27 to TRBJ2-7, with D unclear. CDR1 and CDR2 (germline): MNHEY, SMNVEV (reference sequence). The V gene lost 5 bases and the J gene lost 2 bases, with 7 bases spanning the gap. This CDR3 spans 12 amino acids. CDR3 protein: CASSPGAYEQYF. CDR3 nucleotide sequence: TGTGCCAGCAGTCCCGGCGCCTACGAGCAGTACTTC.

Of note for this clone: The germline gene is not matched at one end of the junction; a read error may be the cause. The rearrangement links TRBV7-9 to TRBJ2-3; unclear D gene. In germline, CDR1 is SEHNR, CDR2 FQNEAQ (reference sequence). This CDR3 is built from 8 residues. The CDR3 here is CASSASGF. The CDR3 region has the DNA TGTGCCAGCAGCGCCAGTGGTTTT.

The chain couples TRBV3-1 (or the pseudogene TRBV3-2) to TRBJ2-5, with 7 bases aligning to TRBD1. This CDR3 region has 15 residues. With V trimmed by 3 bases and J by 3 bases, 7 bases remained unmatched. The germline gives CDR1 LGHDT, CDR2 YNNKEL (reference sequence). DNA for the CDR3: TGTGCCAGCAGCCATCACTCAGGGGGAAAAGAGACCCAGTACTTC. This translates into CASSHHSGGKETQYF.

The chain links TRBV2 to TRBJ2-5; 8 nucleotides agree with TRBD1. The CDR3 totals 15 residues. Germline values: CDR1 SNHLY, CDR2 FYNNEI. With 6 bases clipped from V and 9 bases from J, the junction kept 15 bases outside the gene matches. CDR3 sequence (DNA): TGTGCCAGCAGAGCCTGGACAGGGCCGGCCCTTTCCCAGTACTTC. Protein product: CASRAWTGPALSQYF.

The CDR3 DNA sequence: TGTGCCAGCAGCAAACGCCGGCAGGACTACGAGCAGTACTTC. This encodes CASSKRRQDYEQYF. This chain links TRBV11-2 with TRBJ2-7; the D is unclear. The CDR3 runs to 14 residues. The germline V and J ends were trimmed by 5 bases and 3 bases, with 14 bases remaining between them. Germline-derived CDR1 and CDR2 are SGHAT and FQNNGV.

This clone showed up just once. DNA for the CDR3: TGTGCCAGCAGCCCCTACAGGGTTGAGCAGCCCCAGCATTTT. It codes for CASSPYRVEQPQHF. The chain couples TRBV7-2 to TRBJ1-5, with D possibly being TRBD1 (6 bases). V was pared by 5 bases and J by 7 bases, with 15 bases between. CDR1 is SGHTA and CDR2 is FQGNSA in the germline V gene. This CDR3 spans 14 amino acids.

The chain links TRBV24-1 to TRBJ2-5, with D unclear. Germline CDR1 and CDR2: KGHDR and SFDVKD. V was shortened by 7 bases and J by 2 bases, with 25 bases between the two germline ends. This CDR3 region has 18 residues. The CDR3 region is CATSPGTKGPWAQETQYF. CDR3 coding DNA: TGTGCCACCAGCCCGGGTACAAAGGGCCCTTGGGCGCAAGAGACCCAGTACTTC.

The V and J genes are TRBV6-2 or TRBV6-3 and TRBJ1-3; TRBD1 matches 11 bases. CDR3 size: 17 residues. Germline CDR1 reads MNHEY; CDR2 reads SVGEGT. V lost 6 bases to trimming and J lost 4 bases; unmatched junction nucleotides: 11. The CDR3 region has the DNA TGTGCCAGCAGCCGGAGGCGGACAGGGGGCGAAGGAAACACCATATATTTT. Protein: CASSRRRTGGEGNTIYF.

This clone was seen a few times. The J gene is TRBJ1-2, the V gene TRBV7-8, with 9 bases that match TRBD1. Looked up from germline, CDR1 is SGHVS and CDR2 is FQNEAQ. The length of the CDR3 is 15 residues. Trimming at V came to 2 bases and at J to 2 bases, leaving 3 bases not matched to a gene. CDR3 protein: CASSLTTGGNYGYTF. CDR3 DNA: TGTGCCAGCAGCTTAACTACAGGGGGCAACTATGGCTACACCTTC.

The chain employs TRBV11-3 and TRBJ2-3; the D is unclear. The CDR3 is 13 amino acids. Germline CDR1 and CDR2: SGHNT and YENEEA. Trimming pared 3 bases from V and 2 bases from J, leaving 6 bases between. CDR3 coding DNA: TGTGCCAGCAGCTTTTCGCTCACAGATACGCAGTATTTT. This encodes CASSFSLTDTQYF.

This clone has just one count. The gene calls are TRBV2 and TRBJ2-1; D is unclear. The CDR3 length is 13 residues. From germline, CDR1 is SNHLY and CDR2 FYNNEI. The germline V and J ends were trimmed by 6 bases and 6 bases, with 12 bases remaining between them. CDR3 loop: CASSFGPLNEQFF. The CDR3 nucleotides are TGTGCCAGCAGCTTCGGGCCCCTCAATGAGCAGTTCTTC.

The V gene is TRBV5-4, the J gene TRBJ2-2, with unresolved D. The CDR3 is made up of 17 amino acids. Trimming cost V 6 bases and J 0 bases, with 18 bases left between them. Germline V gene lookup returns CDR1 SGHNT and CDR2 YYREEE (reference sequence). CDR3 sequence reads: CASTLGTAFTNTGELFF. CDR3 DNA: TGTGCCAGCACTCTCGGAACAGCCTTCACGAACACCGGGGAGCTGTTTTTT.

The chain links TRBV4-3 to TRBJ2-7; D is perhaps TRBD2 (7 bases). The CDR3 extends over 17 amino acids. Per the germline V gene, CDR1 is LGHNA and CDR2 is YSLEER. The ends were cut back, 0 bases at V and 3 bases at J, with 18 bases in the middle. Here the CDR3 reads CASSQDPAGGLYYEQYF. In nucleotides, the CDR3 is TGCGCCAGCAGCCAAGATCCTGCCGGGGGGCTATACTACGAGCAGTACTTC.